This is a list of T cell receptor beta chains from one sample in a study of blood T cell repertoires in COVID-19. Using immunoSEQ multiplex PCR, the repertoire was profiled, and TCRdb retains in-frame clones only, with some absent. The table has 250,000 to 350,000 clones, around 88% seen once; the top ten hold about an eighth. Input material: peripheral blood. These receptors were taken from a woman in her sixties or seventies with COVID-19, enrolled during active disease. The conserved cysteine and the conserved F or W are not part of the CDR3 here. Each record gives: CDR3 protein, V gene, J gene.

ASSETSGGWIEQF	TRBV2	TRBJ2-1
ASFTGQGVTEAF	TRBV18	TRBJ1-1
ASHRTGTRNNEQF	TRBV19	TRBJ2-1
AISERDRPSYEQY	TRBV10-3	TRBJ2-7
ASSPSGTGTYEQY	TRBV11-2	TRBJ2-7
ASSPGASDSYEQY	TRBV4-2	TRBJ2-7
ASSLQSGGYYEQY	TRBV5-6	TRBJ2-7
SVEGSTGGIPDTQY	TRBV29-1	TRBJ2-3
ASAPWGGYSNQPQH	TRBV28	TRBJ1-5
ASSRGQRTLNYGYT	TRBV6-2/TRBV6-3	TRBJ1-2
ASSLGGVPTQY	TRBV7-2	TRBJ2-3
ASSRGRDKITYEQY	TRBV2	TRBJ2-7
AWSTSGGAYEQY	TRBV30	TRBJ2-7
ASSLLGGWSYEQY	TRBV28	TRBJ2-7
ASSFKTAYGYT	TRBV12-3/TRBV12-4	TRBJ1-2
ASSFGRDYGYT	TRBV7-2	TRBJ1-2
ASSLGQEDPNT	TRBV7-2	TRBJ1-2
ASSFSGLREAF	TRBV19	TRBJ1-1
ASIRQGNEKLF	TRBV6-5	TRBJ1-4
ASSPGPPSYEQY	TRBV5-1	TRBJ2-7
SVEGQFLEYGYT	TRBV29-1	TRBJ1-2
ASSQDGVGTGNQETQY	TRBV4-3	TRBJ2-5
ASRTGGREKLF	TRBV28	TRBJ1-4
ATSDYGQGTDTQY	TRBV24-1	TRBJ2-3
ASSFWAADYGYT	TRBV5-6	TRBJ1-2
ASSPWQNTEAF	TRBV18	TRBJ1-1
ASSIEEMSNQPQH	TRBV19	TRBJ1-5
ASSLTGGTDSPLH	TRBV4-2	TRBJ1-6
ASRYRTGNTIY	TRBV5-8	TRBJ1-3
SASGRLTEAF	TRBV20-1	TRBJ1-1
ASSQARSEAF	TRBV3-1/TRBV3-2	TRBJ1-1
ASSLDGSAAPHEQY	TRBV7-2	TRBJ2-7
ASRADSDTGELF	TRBV2	TRBJ2-2
ASSYSAGGYGYT	TRBV6-5	TRBJ1-2
ASSLVGGAGNEKLF	TRBV7-2	TRBJ1-4
ASSPWGQGAAGANVLT	TRBV14	TRBJ2-6
ASSPDKNYGYT	TRBV5-4	TRBJ1-2
ASSRGQGGTGELF	TRBV4-3	TRBJ2-2
ASSQAGTGSFGELF	TRBV14	TRBJ2-2
ASSGKQETQY	TRBV12-5	TRBJ2-5
ASSPDSYGYT	TRBV7-2	TRBJ1-2
ASSFDISYEQY	TRBV11-3	TRBJ2-7
ASSGLSNTEAF	TRBV9	TRBJ1-1
ASSPWGTQLKTEAF	TRBV7-6	TRBJ1-1
ASSTETGGSYGYT	TRBV10-2	TRBJ1-2
ASSLEGWSYGYT	TRBV5-4	TRBJ1-2
ASSAGLASDTQY	TRBV5-4	TRBJ2-3
ASSLYGQGAGEAF	TRBV3-1/TRBV3-2	TRBJ1-1